This TCR beta chain was sequenced during a study of human T cells and chemical hapten exposure. Time point defined: patch test 1, 2 weeks after DPC sensitization. The sample's treatment: therapeutic diphenylcyclopropenone sensitization with weekly scalp DPC. Via MiXCR, TCRdb re-called the RACE reads, giving one row per CDR3 protein. Of more than 150,000 distinct CDR3 sequences in the sample, about 15% were seen once. This CDR3 spans 13 amino acids. In germline, CDR1 is MDHEN, CDR2 SYDVKM. With V trimmed by 5 bases and J by 6 bases, 6 bases remained unmatched. The TCR comes from a woman under 40 with alopecia areata. Some clones in this sample may be carry-over from other donors' samples. The gene calls are TRBV28 and TRBJ1-1, with 7 bases matching TRBD1. The sequencing here drew on whole blood, taken in connection with sensitization to the hapten diphenylcyclopropenone (DPC). In DNA, the CDR3 is TGTGCCAGCAGTAGGGGGACAGACGCTGAAGCTTTCTTT. It encodes CASSRGTDAEAFF.